This is a list of T cell receptor beta chains from one sample in a study. TCRdb reprocessed the RT-PCR reads via MiXCR and lists one record per CDR3 protein. Of almost 700,000 distinct CDR3 sequences listed, 11% to 15% are singletons. The material sequenced was memory CD4+ T cells from blood. The source is a female donor in good health, serving as a healthy control. The CDR3 runs from the conserved cysteine through the conserved F or W. D genes are given only for firm matches. Clone size is not always given. Where it is, it says once, few, many or a class for expanded clones.

CDR3aa: CASSESGARGTDTQYF
CDR3nt: TGTGCCAGCAGTGAATCCGGGGCGCGCGGTACAGATACGCAGTATTTT
d_gene: NA
v_gene: TRBV25-1
abundance: few
j_gene: TRBJ2-3

CDR3aa: CASSYERESYNEQFF
CDR3nt: TGCGCCAGCAGCTACGAGCGGGAGTCCTACAATGAGCAGTTCTTC
d_gene: TRBD2
v_gene: TRBV5-1
abundance: many
j_gene: TRBJ2-1

CDR3aa: CASSSGGHTEAFF
CDR3nt: TGTGCCAGCAGTTCAGGGGGGCACACTGAAGCTTTCTTT
d_gene: TRBD1
v_gene: TRBV7-3
abundance: few
j_gene: TRBJ1-1

CDR3aa: CASSFMTSGNNEQFF
CDR3nt: TGCGCCAGCAGCTTTATGACTAGCGGGAACAATGAGCAGTTCTTC
d_gene: TRBD2
v_gene: TRBV5-1
abundance: NA
j_gene: TRBJ2-1

CDR3aa: CATSDGATGLTNEKLFF
CDR3nt: TGTGCCACCAGTGATGGGGCGACAGGGCTTACTAATGAAAAACTGTTTTTT
d_gene: TRBD1
v_gene: TRBV24-1
abundance: few
j_gene: TRBJ1-4

CDR3aa: CASSQDPQVQTF
CDR3nt: TGCGCCAGCAGCCAAGATCCGCAGGTCCAAACCTTC
d_gene: NA
v_gene: TRBV4-3
abundance: many
j_gene: TRBJ1-2

CDR3aa: CSASSEAEAFF
CDR3nt: TGCAGTGCTAGTTCGGAGGCTGAAGCTTTCTTT
d_gene: NA
v_gene: TRBV20-1
abundance: NA
j_gene: TRBJ1-1

CDR3aa: CASSQDPRRGQETQYF
CDR3nt: TGCGCCAGCAGCCAAGATCCCCGGCGGGGGCAAGAGACCCAGTACTTC
d_gene: TRBD2
v_gene: TRBV4-3
abundance: many
j_gene: TRBJ2-5

CDR3aa: CASTYGVDTQYF
CDR3nt: TGTGCCAGCACATACGGAGTGGATACGCAGTATTTT
d_gene: NA
v_gene: TRBV12-3/TRBV12-4
abundance: few
j_gene: TRBJ2-3

CDR3aa: CASSLPPGRSNQPQHF
CDR3nt: TGCGCCAGCAGCCTCCCACCCGGGAGAAGCAATCAGCCCCAGCATTTT
d_gene: NA
v_gene: TRBV4-1
abundance: NA
j_gene: TRBJ1-5

CDR3aa: CASLLGSTGELFF
CDR3nt: TGTGCCAGCCTTTTGGGTAGTACCGGGGAGCTGTTTTTT
d_gene: NA
v_gene: TRBV12-3/TRBV12-4
abundance: NA
j_gene: TRBJ2-2

CDR3aa: CASSTTGSTGELFF
CDR3nt: TGTGCCAGCAGCACAACAGGGTCCACCGGGGAGCTGTTTTTT
d_gene: NA
v_gene: TRBV5-6
abundance: many
j_gene: TRBJ2-2

CDR3aa: CSAETGGYNQPQHF
CDR3nt: TGCAGTGCTGAGACAGGGGGTTACAATCAGCCCCAGCATTTT
d_gene: TRBD1
v_gene: TRBV20-1
abundance: few
j_gene: TRBJ1-5

CDR3aa: CASSLEGEANQPQHF
CDR3nt: TGCGCCAGCAGCTTGGAGGGCGAGGCAAATCAGCCCCAGCATTTT
d_gene: NA
v_gene: TRBV5-1
abundance: NA
j_gene: TRBJ1-5

CDR3aa: CSVCAGSSTDTQYF
CDR3nt: TGCAGTGTATGTGCGGGATCAAGCACAGATACGCAGTATTTT
d_gene: NA
v_gene: TRBV20-1
abundance: NA
j_gene: TRBJ2-3

CDR3aa: CASSHTWTGRQETQYF
CDR3nt: TGCGCCAGCAGCCATACCTGGACAGGGAGGCAAGAGACCCAGTACTTC
d_gene: TRBD1
v_gene: TRBV4-1
abundance: NA
j_gene: TRBJ2-5

CDR3aa: CASSLERTSGINEQFF
CDR3nt: TGTGCCAGCAGCTTAGAGCGGACTAGCGGGATCAATGAGCAGTTCTTC
d_gene: TRBD2
v_gene: TRBV7-2
abundance: few
j_gene: TRBJ2-1

CDR3aa: CASSLGVDEQFF
CDR3nt: TGTGCCAGCTCACTCGGGGTCGATGAGCAGTTCTTC
d_gene: NA
v_gene: TRBV18
abundance: few
j_gene: TRBJ2-1

CDR3aa: CATQGVGSGNTIYF
CDR3nt: TGTGCCACCCAAGGGGTCGGCTCTGGAAACACCATATATTTT
d_gene: NA
v_gene: TRBV6-5
abundance: NA
j_gene: TRBJ1-3

CDR3aa: CASSLTNEQFF
CDR3nt: TGTGCCAGCAGCTTAACCAATGAGCAGTTCTTC
d_gene: NA
v_gene: TRBV7-3
abundance: many
j_gene: TRBJ2-1

CDR3aa: CASSYSGEWQFF
CDR3nt: TGTGCCAGCAGTTACTCTGGGGAGTGGCAGTTCTTC
d_gene: NA
v_gene: TRBV6-5
abundance: NA
j_gene: TRBJ2-1

CDR3aa: CASSSIGESSGNTIYF
CDR3nt: TGCGCCAGCAGCTCCATCGGGGAGAGCTCTGGAAACACCATATATTTT
d_gene: NA
v_gene: TRBV5-1
abundance: NA
j_gene: TRBJ1-3

CDR3aa: CASSVGTNQPQHF
CDR3nt: TGTGCCAGCAGCGTAGGCACTAATCAGCCCCAGCATTTT
d_gene: NA
v_gene: TRBV9
abundance: many
j_gene: TRBJ1-5

CDR3aa: CASRRDRAPQETQYF
CDR3nt: TGTGCCAGCAGGAGGGACAGGGCGCCTCAAGAGACCCAGTACTTC
d_gene: TRBD1
v_gene: TRBV7-2
abundance: few
j_gene: TRBJ2-5

CDR3aa: CATSRDQGPLYTF
CDR3nt: TGTGCCACCAGCAGAGATCAGGGGCCGCTCTACACCTTC
d_gene: NA
v_gene: TRBV15
abundance: NA
j_gene: TRBJ1-2

CDR3aa: CASSLGRTSANNEQFF
CDR3nt: TGCGCCAGCAGCTTGGGTAGGACTAGCGCCAACAATGAGCAGTTCTTC
d_gene: TRBD2
v_gene: TRBV5-1
abundance: many
j_gene: TRBJ2-1

CDR3aa: CSARSQNYGYTF
CDR3nt: TGCAGTGCTAGAAGCCAGAACTATGGCTACACCTTC
d_gene: NA
v_gene: TRBV20-1
abundance: few
j_gene: TRBJ1-2

CDR3aa: CSARVQLGTGELFF
CDR3nt: TGCAGTGCTAGAGTACAGCTAGGCACCGGGGAGCTGTTTTTT
d_gene: NA
v_gene: TRBV20-1
abundance: many
j_gene: TRBJ2-2

CDR3aa: CASRPLAGGVYEQYF
CDR3nt: TGTGCCAGCAGGCCTCTAGCGGGAGGAGTATACGAGCAGTACTTC
d_gene: TRBD2
v_gene: TRBV7-2
abundance: NA
j_gene: TRBJ2-7

CDR3aa: CASSYTGGLGYTF
CDR3nt: TGTGCCAGCAGTTATACAGGGGGCCTCGGCTACACCTTC
d_gene: TRBD1
v_gene: TRBV6-5
abundance: NA
j_gene: TRBJ1-2

CDR3aa: CASSLPDRGRVAKNIQYF
CDR3nt: TGCGCCAGCAGCTTGCCCGACAGGGGTCGTGTGGCCAAAAACATTCAGTACTTC
d_gene: TRBD1
v_gene: TRBV5-1
abundance: many
j_gene: TRBJ2-4

CDR3aa: CAISLTGNSNQPQHF
CDR3nt: TGTGCCATCAGCTTGACAGGGAATAGCAATCAGCCCCAGCATTTT
d_gene: TRBD1
v_gene: TRBV10-3
abundance: NA
j_gene: TRBJ1-5

CDR3aa: CASSSTGVYGYTF
CDR3nt: TGTGCCAGCAGTTCCACAGGGGTCTATGGCTACACCTTC
d_gene: TRBD1
v_gene: TRBV6-2/TRBV6-3
abundance: few
j_gene: TRBJ1-2

CDR3aa: CATSRNQAKGDEQFF
CDR3nt: TGTGCCACCAGCAGAAACCAGGCTAAGGGCGATGAGCAGTTCTTC
d_gene: NA
v_gene: TRBV15
abundance: many
j_gene: TRBJ2-1

CDR3aa: CSARDSGSGNTIYF
CDR3nt: TGCAGTGCGCGGGACAGTGGGTCTGGAAACACCATATATTTT
d_gene: TRBD1
v_gene: TRBV20-1
abundance: few
j_gene: TRBJ1-3

CDR3aa: CATSDGGDSGRNEQFF
CDR3nt: TGTGCCACCAGTGACGGGGGGGACTCCGGGCGGAATGAGCAGTTCTTC
d_gene: TRBD2
v_gene: TRBV24-1
abundance: few
j_gene: TRBJ2-1

CDR3aa: CASSARDRGYYGYTF
CDR3nt: TGCGCCAGCAGCGCCCGGGACAGGGGATACTATGGCTACACCTTC
d_gene: TRBD1
v_gene: TRBV4-3
abundance: NA
j_gene: TRBJ1-2

CDR3aa: CASSLLGLAGGATYEQYF
CDR3nt: TGTGCCAGCAGCTTACTGGGACTAGCGGGGGGGGCCACCTACGAGCAGTACTTC
d_gene: TRBD2
v_gene: TRBV7-2
abundance: NA
j_gene: TRBJ2-7

CDR3aa: CARGDRVDEAFF
CDR3nt: TGTGCCAGGGGGGACAGGGTTGATGAAGCTTTCTTT
d_gene: TRBD1
v_gene: TRBV28
abundance: NA
j_gene: TRBJ1-1

CDR3aa: CAIRPSGTTGETQYF
CDR3nt: TGTGCCATCAGGCCTAGCGGGACCACCGGGGAGACCCAGTACTTC
d_gene: TRBD2
v_gene: TRBV10-3
abundance: NA
j_gene: TRBJ2-5

CDR3aa: CSAERTSGRAYEQFF
CDR3nt: TGCAGTGCTGAGAGGACTAGCGGGAGGGCATATGAGCAGTTCTTC
d_gene: TRBD2
v_gene: TRBV20-1
abundance: many
j_gene: TRBJ2-1

CDR3aa: CASTQVPKNIQYF
CDR3nt: TGTGCCAGCACCCAGGTTCCCAAAAACATTCAGTACTTC
d_gene: NA
v_gene: TRBV12-3/TRBV12-4
abundance: few
j_gene: TRBJ2-4

CDR3aa: CASSFGLQAVGELFF
CDR3nt: TGCGCCAGCAGCTTTGGGCTTCAAGCGGTCGGGGAGCTGTTTTTT
d_gene: NA
v_gene: TRBV5-1
abundance: few
j_gene: TRBJ2-2

CDR3aa: CASSNFESYEQYF
CDR3nt: TGTGCCAGCAGCAACTTCGAAAGCTACGAGCAGTACTTC
d_gene: NA
v_gene: TRBV5-8
abundance: once
j_gene: TRBJ2-7

CDR3aa: CASSPIEGPWGLNQPQHF
CDR3nt: TGTGCCAGCAGTCCTATAGAAGGGCCCTGGGGGCTTAATCAGCCCCAGCATTTT
d_gene: NA
v_gene: TRBV28
abundance: NA
j_gene: TRBJ1-5

CDR3aa: CASSSPRGPLNTGELFF
CDR3nt: TGTGCCAGCAGCTCACCGAGGGGACCACTGAACACCGGGGAGCTGTTTTTT
d_gene: NA
v_gene: TRBV7-2
abundance: NA
j_gene: TRBJ2-2

CDR3aa: CAISESTGRNYGYTF
CDR3nt: TGTGCCATCAGTGAGTCGACAGGGCGGAACTATGGCTACACCTTC
d_gene: TRBD1
v_gene: TRBV10-3
abundance: many
j_gene: TRBJ1-2

CDR3aa: CSAPEPDSNTGELFF
CDR3nt: TGCAGTGCCCCTGAGCCAGACTCCAACACCGGGGAGCTGTTTTTT
d_gene: NA
v_gene: TRBV20-1
abundance: NA
j_gene: TRBJ2-2

CDR3aa: CATSRDALAGVGHTDTQYF
CDR3nt: TGTGCCACCAGCAGAGATGCTCTAGCGGGAGTCGGACACACAGATACGCAGTATTTT
d_gene: TRBD2
v_gene: TRBV15
abundance: few
j_gene: TRBJ2-3

CDR3aa: CSARKFADSYNEQFF
CDR3nt: TGCAGTGCTAGGAAGTTCGCCGACTCCTACAATGAGCAGTTCTTC
d_gene: NA
v_gene: TRBV20-1
abundance: few
j_gene: TRBJ2-1

CDR3aa: CASRRPGGVGNTIYF
CDR3nt: TGTGCCAGCAGGCGCCCCGGCGGGGTTGGAAACACCATATATTTT
d_gene: NA
v_gene: TRBV7-2
abundance: many
j_gene: TRBJ1-3

CDR3aa: CASSPQAGQGTRSTEAFF
CDR3nt: TGTGCCAGCAGCCCCCAGGCTGGACAGGGAACCCGAAGCACTGAAGCTTTCTTT
d_gene: TRBD1
v_gene: TRBV6-6
abundance: NA
j_gene: TRBJ1-1

CDR3aa: CASSLVGTKRNSPLHF
CDR3nt: TGTGCCAGCAGTTTAGTTGGGACTAAAAGAAATTCACCCCTCCACTTT
d_gene: NA
v_gene: TRBV12-3/TRBV12-4
abundance: NA
j_gene: TRBJ1-6

CDR3aa: CASSQRTSGSSYEQYF
CDR3nt: TGCGCCAGCAGCCAAAGGACTAGCGGGAGCTCCTACGAGCAGTACTTC
d_gene: TRBD2
v_gene: TRBV4-1
abundance: many
j_gene: TRBJ2-7